These T cell receptor beta chains were read from a single sample in a study of blood T cell repertoires in COVID-19. Profiled with immunoSEQ multiplex PCR; TCRdb holds only in-frame clones, not every one. The sample carries hundreds of thousands of clones, 87% recorded once. Sequencing used peripheral blood. The receptors originated from a woman aged 45-59 years who had recovered from COVID-19. CDR3s include the opening cysteine and the closing phenylalanine or tryptophan. The order of the fields is CDR3 protein, D gene, V gene, clone size. The D gene is left open where the match is weak. Expanded clones are given a class, and other clones once, few, many or no size at all.

CDR3aa: CASSSQGWDTEAFF; d_gene: -; v_gene: TRBV28; abundance: -
CDR3aa: CASSRDRENSPLHF; d_gene: TRBD1; v_gene: TRBV5-4; abundance: -
CDR3aa: CASSVGGRSGGGNTQYF; d_gene: TRBD2; v_gene: TRBV9; abundance: -
CDR3aa: CASSRATGTGDTEAFF; d_gene: -; v_gene: TRBV5-4; abundance: once
CDR3aa: CASSSDRWNYGYTF; d_gene: TRBD1; v_gene: TRBV7-9; abundance: -
CDR3aa: CASRAQGENTEAFF; d_gene: -; v_gene: TRBV6-5; abundance: -
CDR3aa: CASSIGSGYGYTF; d_gene: -; v_gene: TRBV5-1; abundance: -
CDR3aa: CASSRVGGPTGELFF; d_gene: -; v_gene: TRBV19; abundance: -
CDR3aa: CASSRGDPGQPQHF; d_gene: -; v_gene: TRBV7-2; abundance: few
CDR3aa: CASRRDHTDTQYF; d_gene: -; v_gene: TRBV7-2; abundance: -
CDR3aa: CAISETSGRAAFYNEQFF; d_gene: TRBD2; v_gene: TRBV10-3; abundance: -
CDR3aa: CAWSKGGVNTIYF; d_gene: -; v_gene: TRBV30; abundance: -
CDR3aa: CASSFWERGSDTQYF; d_gene: -; v_gene: TRBV7-3; abundance: few
CDR3aa: CASRSRTSGGGTQYF; d_gene: TRBD2; v_gene: TRBV2; abundance: -
CDR3aa: CASSLGYPQSRGYTF; d_gene: -; v_gene: TRBV13; abundance: -
CDR3aa: CSASPVLNEKLFF; d_gene: -; v_gene: TRBV20-1; abundance: -
CDR3aa: CASSESGRSNYGYTF; d_gene: -; v_gene: TRBV6-1; abundance: -
CDR3aa: CASSPRGMNTGELFF; d_gene: -; v_gene: TRBV21-1; abundance: -
CDR3aa: CASSQLAGPFSGNTIYF; d_gene: -; v_gene: TRBV3-1/TRBV3-2; abundance: -
CDR3aa: CATLGALDTGELFF; d_gene: -; v_gene: TRBV28; abundance: -
CDR3aa: CATSDFGNQPQHF; d_gene: -; v_gene: TRBV24-1; abundance: -
CDR3aa: CASRQGYVDGYTF; d_gene: -; v_gene: TRBV2; abundance: -
CDR3aa: CASGQGNRQYF; d_gene: TRBD1; v_gene: TRBV19; abundance: -
CDR3aa: CASSSRLAGESDTQYF; d_gene: TRBD2; v_gene: TRBV6-2/TRBV6-3; abundance: -
CDR3aa: CASSRGLAGGRTGELFF; d_gene: TRBD2; v_gene: TRBV6-2/TRBV6-3; abundance: -
CDR3aa: CASSRGTVATSPHEQFF; d_gene: -; v_gene: TRBV5-6; abundance: -
CDR3aa: CASSRGTPSTDTQYF; d_gene: -; v_gene: TRBV19; abundance: -
CDR3aa: CASSPYPTGELFF; d_gene: -; v_gene: TRBV4-1; abundance: -
CDR3aa: CSAKGTGDEAFF; d_gene: TRBD1; v_gene: TRBV29-1; abundance: -
CDR3aa: CSASPLRIGGTPSEQYF; d_gene: -; v_gene: TRBV20-1; abundance: -
CDR3aa: CASSRTSGGAADTQYF; d_gene: TRBD2; v_gene: TRBV9; abundance: many
CDR3aa: CASSYTGAVGETQYF; d_gene: TRBD1; v_gene: TRBV6-2/TRBV6-3; abundance: -
CDR3aa: CASNLFGTGGTEAFF; d_gene: TRBD1; v_gene: TRBV6-5; abundance: -
CDR3aa: CASSFQGYGYTF; d_gene: -; v_gene: TRBV12-3/TRBV12-4; abundance: -
CDR3aa: CAWEPDREYEQYF; d_gene: TRBD1; v_gene: TRBV30; abundance: -
CDR3aa: CASSFQGSTEAFF; d_gene: -; v_gene: TRBV7-8; abundance: -
CDR3aa: CASSLSRAGETQYF; d_gene: -; v_gene: TRBV5-6; abundance: -
CDR3aa: CASSLGSGGPFSGNTIYF; d_gene: -; v_gene: TRBV5-4; abundance: -
CDR3aa: CAISPGVGTDTQYF; d_gene: -; v_gene: TRBV10-3; abundance: -
CDR3aa: CASSYSITGNEQFF; d_gene: -; v_gene: TRBV6-6; abundance: -
CDR3aa: CASSQGQGLNSPLHF; d_gene: TRBD1; v_gene: TRBV4-1; abundance: -
CDR3aa: CASSLSTGINYGYTF; d_gene: TRBD1; v_gene: TRBV5-1; abundance: -
CDR3aa: CASSKPRIAGLETQYF; d_gene: TRBD2; v_gene: TRBV7-9; abundance: -
CDR3aa: CASSWGDEQFF; d_gene: -; v_gene: TRBV5-6; abundance: -
CDR3aa: CASSLSLAGVVEQFF; d_gene: TRBD2; v_gene: TRBV7-3; abundance: -
CDR3aa: CASSYSAGTYGYTF; d_gene: -; v_gene: TRBV6-2/TRBV6-3; abundance: -
CDR3aa: CASSTRTGLETQYF; d_gene: TRBD1; v_gene: TRBV28; abundance: once
CDR3aa: CASSYSVTSNTEAFF; d_gene: -; v_gene: TRBV6-6; abundance: -
CDR3aa: CSVDPGRVYNEQFF; d_gene: -; v_gene: TRBV29-1; abundance: -
CDR3aa: CASRGQGNQPQHF; d_gene: -; v_gene: TRBV28; abundance: -
CDR3aa: CASSGGQTVAQFF; d_gene: -; v_gene: TRBV6-2/TRBV6-3; abundance: once
CDR3aa: CASMKAGAVSEQYF; d_gene: TRBD2; v_gene: TRBV28; abundance: -
CDR3aa: CASSLYSGIGELFF; d_gene: -; v_gene: TRBV5-1; abundance: -
CDR3aa: CASSPATSVGGAYEQYF; d_gene: TRBD2; v_gene: TRBV7-9; abundance: -
CDR3aa: CASGGTYNEQFF; d_gene: TRBD2; v_gene: TRBV10-3; abundance: -
CDR3aa: CASSLLRANNSPLHF; d_gene: -; v_gene: TRBV28; abundance: -
CDR3aa: CASSSRGLYTF; d_gene: TRBD1; v_gene: TRBV27; abundance: -